The clone carrying this T cell receptor (beta chain) showed up just once. Its antigen remains unknown. This CDR3 contains 14 residues. In germline, CDR1 is SGHAT, CDR2 FQNNGV. The V end lost 5 bases, the J end lost 2 bases, and 13 bases lay between the germline ends. Total RNA (around 500 ng) served as template for TCR beta cDNA synthesis primed by a constant-region primer. Nested multiplex PCR, run for three rounds with slightly modified ARM-PCR, yielded TCR beta libraries. TRBV1-TRBV30 forward primers paired with a C-beta reverse primer were used in the first two PCR rounds, which ran approximately 10 cycles each. TCRdb ran MiXCR on the multiplex PCR reads and lists one entry per CDR3 protein. The table lists fewer than 350,000 distinct CDR3 sequences, about 60% of them singletons. The record originates from a study of tumor-infiltrating lymphocytes in primary liver carcinoma. Study at large: Cases comprised patients with primary liver carcinoma who received surgical resection. The neoplasms were of stage T1-T3 N0M0, with dimensions of roughly 4.2 to 10 cm across. Notes on the study in general: When set against blood, tumors had a significantly higher top-250-clone fraction (p = 0.039).

The researchers obtained blood RNA from unsorted whole blood and also extracted germline DNA. Before the operation took place, about 3.9 milliliters of peripheral blood were collected. Sequencing input: peripheral blood. This TCR derives from a man in his forties with primary liver carcinoma and hepatitis B virus infection. The chain is built from TRBV11-2 and TRBJ2-7; a possible D gene is TRBD1 (6 bases). CDR3 residues: CASSPNRAAYEQYF. Written as DNA, the CDR3 is TGTGCCAGCAGCCCGAACAGGGCGGCCTACGAGCAGTACTTC.